The clone carrying this T cell receptor (beta chain) turned up a few times. The antigen is not known. This sample is part of a study of CD8 T cells in ankylosing spondylitis. Whole-study findings and limits: There was a TCR beta motif, made of 7 or 8 highly homologous variants, that appeared characteristic of ankylosing spondylitis blood. As reported, disease-linked clones showed significant enrichment in matched ankylosing spondylitis synovial fluid. In the blood and synovial fluid of reactive arthritis, some motif variants had been previously reported.

Researchers built TCR beta libraries using quantitative 5'-RACE with molecular barcodes. TCRdb passed the 5' RACE reads through MiXCR, listing each CDR3 protein once. The sample lists some 240,000 distinct CDR3 sequences, under 20% occurring once. Germline CDR1 reads MNHEY; CDR2 reads SMNVEV (reference sequence). J lost 2 bases, V lost 5 bases, and 12 bases had no gene match. The CDR3 is 18 amino acids. The clonotype originates from a male donor with ankylosing spondylitis or in good health (not recorded which). The chain uses TRBV27 and TRBJ2-6; TRBD1 aligns across 7 bases. Material: blood, either unsorted or a sorted T cell fraction (not recorded which). The chain's CDR3 is CASSPPGQLWAGANVLTF. CDR3 nucleotides: TGTGCCAGCAGTCCCCCGGGACAGCTCTGGGCTGGGGCCAACGTCCTGACTTTC.